This T cell receptor beta chain was sequenced in a study of blood T cell repertoires in COVID-19. The V and J ends lost 2 bases and 0 bases respectively, with 20 bases between them. Per germline, CDR1 MGHRA and CDR2 YSYEKL. The CDR3 runs 19 residues. As handled by the study authors: Researchers report that nucleated cell counts were estimated from reference gene primer amplification. Only in-frame clones appear in the TCRdb table, and some are missing; sequencing was by immunoSEQ multiplex PCR. The V and J calls and clone size were taken over from that table, and D and trimming were inferred from the DNA. The repertoire holds roughly 90,000 clones, approximately 80% seen once, with roughly a third in the top ten.

This chain links TRBV4-1 with TRBJ2-4, with TRBD2 as a possible D gene (5 bases). Source material: peripheral blood. The source of this sequence is a woman older than 75 with active or convalescent COVID-19. The CDR3 nucleotides read TGCGCCAGCAGCCAACCGGGGAGAGCAGGACTCCGAGCCAAAAACATTCAGTACTTC. Translation gives CASSQPGRAGLRAKNIQYF.